This TCR beta chain emerged from a study of early T cells in non-severe SARS-CoV-2 infection. Study-wide background: The chains were unpaired, and the sequenced material was bulk RNA from unsorted whole blood. Notes on the study in general: VDJdb matching skewed toward anti-spike CD8 responses, missing private and CD4 specificities.

This clonotype was picked up many times. Its target is unknown. One entry per CDR3 protein results from TCRdb running MiXCR on the 5' RACE reads. The table shows around 84,000 distinct CDR3 sequences, with around 15% occurring only once. CDR1 is SGDLS and CDR2 is YYNGEE in the germline V gene. The V segment lost 2 bases and the J segment 8 bases; nucleotides outside the gene matches: 11. This CDR3 is 16 amino acids long. The receptor comes from an adult who was a healthcare worker with PCR-confirmed SARS-CoV-2 infection or an uninfected control (not recorded which). Sequenced: whole blood. This chain uses TRBV9 with TRBJ2-1; 9 bases fit TRBD2. CDR3 in DNA: TGTGCCAGCAGCGTTCCGCCTAGCGGGGACCCATATGAGCAGTTCTTC. Its translation is CASSVPPSGDPYEQFF. Based on the CDR3 plus reference TRBV9 and TRBJ2-1, the full variable domain is DSGVTQTPKHLITATGQRVTLRCSPRSGDLSVYWYQQSLDQGLQFLIQYYNGEERAKGNILERFSAQQFPDLHSELNLSSLELGDSALYFCASSVPPSGDPYEQFFGPGTRLTVL.